These 32 T cell receptor beta chains were sequenced from one sample in a study of cytomegalovirus exposure and HLA in healthy donors. In the PCR, 60 Vbeta and 13 Jbeta primers were used. Sequenced by immunoSEQ multiplex PCR; TCRdb stores in-frame clones only, minus some. The sample carries approximately 220,000 clones, over 65% recorded once. Sequenced input: PBMCs. Receptors originate from a man aged 18 to 35 in good health and CMV-seronegative.

This clone has more than one count but fewer than ten. The CDR3, as DNA: TGTGCCAGCAGCTTAAATCCTTCCAACAAAGAGACCCAGTACTTC. Its translation: CASSLNPSNKETQYF. The rearrangement joins TRBV7-2 to TRBJ2-5, with D unresolved. V dropped 2 bases and J dropped 3 bases, with 13 bases sitting between them. The CDR3 contains 15 residues. Per germline, CDR1 SGHTA and CDR2 FQGNSA.

The chain uses TRBV13 and TRBJ2-3; D is unresolved. CDR3 length equals 14 residues. V shed 1 base and J shed 1 base, with 6 bases lying between them. CDR1 is PRHDT and CDR2 is FYEKMQ in the germline V gene (reference sequence). The DNA of the CDR3 is TGTGCCAGCAGCTTAGAGATAGGCACAGATACGCAGTATTTT. It translates to CASSLEIGTDTQYF.

This clone was observed once. V usage is TRBV9 and J usage is TRBJ2-3, with D tentatively TRBD2 (6 bases). V lost 4 bases, J lost 3 bases, and 27 bases lay in between. CDR3 length equals 19 residues. CDR1 is SGDLS and CDR2 is YYNGEE in the germline V gene. CDR3 sequence: CASSTTPYLAERGTDTQYF. The DNA for the CDR3 is TGTGCCAGCAGCACCACCCCTTACTTAGCGGAAAGGGGAACAGATACGCAGTATTTT.

The gene calls are TRBV7-9 and TRBJ2-1, with 9 bases fitting TRBD1. The CDR3 has 16 amino acids. V was clipped by 6 bases and J by 4 bases; unmatched bases: 10. CDR1 is SEHNR and CDR2 is FQNEAQ in the germline V gene (reference sequence). The CDR3 DNA is TGTGCCAGCAGTGCAATCCGGGACAGGGATTACAATGAGCAGTTCTTC. It specifies CASSAIRDRDYNEQFF.

This rearrangement joins TRBV6-1 to TRBJ1-2; D ambiguous. The CDR3 length is 13 residues. CDR1 is MNHNS, CDR2 SASEGT, per germline. Trimming removed 2 bases from V and 10 bases from J, with 14 bases in between. DNA for the CDR3: TGTGCCAGCAGTGAAATGGCAGGAGCGGACTACACCTTC. Translation gives CASSEMAGADYTF.

The chain carries TRBV30 and TRBJ2-1; TRBD2 aligns across 8 bases. Germline V gene sequence: CDR1 GTSNPN, CDR2 SVGIG (reference sequence). The CDR3 has 17 residues. V shed 3 bases and J 3 bases; nucleotides not matched to a gene: 13. The CDR3 spells CAWRAGIAGTIYNEQFF. The CDR3 nucleotides are TGTGCCTGGAGGGCAGGAATAGCGGGGACAATCTACAATGAGCAGTTCTTC.

CDR3 loop: CASSYSQMADTQYF. In nucleotides, the CDR3 is TGTGCCAGCAGTTACTCGCAGATGGCAGATACGCAGTATTTT. The chain recombines TRBV6-5 with TRBJ2-3, with no clear D. The CDR3 is 14 amino acids. From germline, CDR1 is MNHEY and CDR2 SVGAGI. Trimming cost V 0 bases and J 4 bases, with 8 bases left between them.

V gene TRBV10-3 combines with J gene TRBJ1-3; 8 bases agree with TRBD1. Looked up from germline, CDR1 is ENHRY and CDR2 is SYGVKD. The V and J ends lost 5 bases and 0 bases, in that order; junction bases with no gene match: 9. This CDR3 has 17 residues. CDR3 nucleotide sequence: TGTGCCATCAGTTCCTTGGACAGGGCTGTCTCTGGAAACACCATATATTTT. This translates into CAISSLDRAVSGNTIYF.

This chain links TRBV6-5 with TRBJ1-1; D is unclear. CDR1 is MNHEY and CDR2 is SVGAGI in the germline V gene. CDR3 length equals 15 residues. V lost 5 bases to trimming and J lost 3 bases, with 16 bases between them. The CDR3 region has the DNA TGTGCCAGCAGTCCAAGACGAAACCGGGACACTGAAGCTTTCTTT. Translating gives CASSPRRNRDTEAFF.

CDR3 DNA sequence: TGTGCCAGTAGTATGGAAGCGCCCAGCTCCTACAATGAGCAGTTCTTC. It yields the protein CASSMEAPSSYNEQFF. V and J are TRBV19 and TRBJ2-1; D is undetermined. This CDR3 region has 16 residues. V lost 3 bases, J lost 0 bases, and 12 bases lay in between. The germline gives CDR1 LNHDA, CDR2 SQIVND (reference sequence).

This clone appeared a few times. This sequence joins TRBV5-1 and TRBJ2-2, with D maybe TRBD1 (6 bases). Germline V gene lookup returns CDR1 SGHRS and CDR2 YFSETQ. CDR3 length: 15 amino acids. V was pared by 4 bases and J by 0 bases, with 10 bases between. DNA for the CDR3: TGCGCCAGCAGCACCGGGACAACGAACACCGGGGAGCTGTTTTTT. This translates into CASSTGTTNTGELFF.

The rearrangement uses TRBV2 and TRBJ2-7, with TRBD1 identical over 8 bases. V shed 8 bases, J shed 4 bases, and the junction held 4 bases outside the gene matches. The length of the CDR3 is 12 residues. Germline CDR1 SNHLY, CDR2 FYNNEI. CDR3 DNA sequence: TGTGCCAGCGTAGACAGGGGTTACGAGCAGTACTTC. This gives the protein CASVDRGYEQYF. Drawing the rest from reference TRBV2 and TRBJ2-7, the complete variable domain is EPEVTQTPSHQVTQMGQEVILRCVPISNHLYFYWYRQILGQKVEFLVSFYNNEISEKSEIFDDQFSVERPDGSNFTLKIRSTKLEDSAMYFCASVDRGYEQYFGPGTRLTVT.

The chain employs TRBV12-5 and TRBJ2-1; 9 positions match TRBD2. With 5 bases clipped from V and 6 bases from J, the junction kept 5 bases outside the gene matches. In germline, CDR1 is LGHNT, CDR2 FRNRAP. The CDR3 runs to 14 residues. The CDR3 here is CASGLGLASNEQFF. The CDR3 nucleotides read TGTGCTAGTGGTCTTGGACTAGCGTCCAATGAGCAGTTCTTC.

This clone showed up just a few times. The rearrangement uses TRBV28 and TRBJ1-2; D perhaps matches TRBD1 (5 bases). Trimming cost V 9 bases and J 8 bases, with 22 bases left between them. This CDR3 contains 14 residues. Germline assignment: CDR1 MDHEN and CDR2 SYDVKM. The CDR3 region has the DNA TGTGCCAGTATCCCTAGGGGCCTATGGCGAGGCTACACCTTC. Amino acid sequence: CASIPRGLWRGYTF.

This clone was detected only a few times. The chain links TRBV30 to TRBJ2-7; 12 nucleotides agree with TRBD2. The junction had 4 bases not matched to a gene; V was cut back by 1 base and J by 3 bases. This CDR3 region has 15 residues. From germline, CDR1 is GTSNPN and CDR2 SVGIG (reference sequence). The CDR3 spells CAWSGGLAGLYEQYF. CDR3 coding DNA: TGTGCCTGGAGTGGCGGACTAGCGGGACTCTACGAGCAGTACTTC. Together with reference TRBV30 and TRBJ2-7, the CDR3 gives the full variable domain: SQTIHQWPATLVQPVGSPLSLECTVEGTSNPNLYWYRQAAGRGLQLLFYSVGIGQISSEVPQNLSASRPQDRQFILSSKKLLLSDSGFYLCAWSGGLAGLYEQYFGPGTRLTVT.

This clone was observed a handful of times. The V call is TRBV19, the J call TRBJ2-3; 14 bases fit TRBD2. This CDR3 has 14 amino acids. V shed 1 base, J shed 9 bases, and the junction held 0 bases outside the gene matches. CDR1 and CDR2 from the germline V gene are LNHDA and SQIVND (reference sequence). As DNA, the CDR3 is TGTGCCAGTAGTATAGGGACTAGCGGGAGGACGCAGTATTTT. It encodes CASSIGTSGRTQYF. The full variable domain, with the rest looked up from reference TRBV19 and TRBJ2-3, is DGGITQSPKYLFRKEGQNVTLSCEQNLNHDAMYWYRQDPGQGLRLIYYSQIVNDFQKGDIAEGYSVSREKKESFPLTVTSAQKNPTAFYLCASSIGTSGRTQYFGPGTRLTVL.

This sequence joins TRBV10-1 and TRBJ2-1; 10 bases match TRBD2. CDR3 size: 15 residues. V was clipped by 6 bases and J by 4 bases; unmatched bases: 6. CDR1 WNHNN and CDR2 SYGVQD come from the germline V gene (reference sequence). The CDR3 bases are TGCGCCAGCAGCTCTAGCGGGAGTCGATACAATGAGCAGTTCTTC. Translated, it gives CASSSSGSRYNEQFF.

The rearrangement links TRBV28 to TRBJ1-5, with D hard to call. Deletions cut 4 bases from V and 0 bases from J, with 7 bases between. CDR1 is MDHEN, CDR2 SYDVKM, per germline. This CDR3 contains 14 residues. The chain's CDR3 is CASSSPGSNQPQHF. For the CDR3, the DNA is TGTGCCAGCAGTTCGCCGGGTAGCAATCAGCCCCAGCATTTT.

This clone was seen just once. The chain carries TRBV2 and TRBJ1-5; possible D gene TRBD1, 5 bases. CDR1 and CDR2 from the germline V gene are SNHLY and FYNNEI. The ends were cut back, 7 bases at V and 4 bases at J, with 8 bases in the middle. The CDR3 length is 12 residues. CDR3 protein: CASNAGNQPQHF. CDR3 sequence (DNA): TGTGCCAGCAATGCAGGGAATCAGCCCCAGCATTTT.

In this sample, this clone turned up once. The chain joins TRBV2 to TRBJ2-3, with TRBD2 matching over 11 bases. The CDR3 has 16 amino acids. The germline V gene has CDR1 SNHLY and CDR2 FYNNEI. The ends lost 6 bases at V and 2 bases at J; junction bases unmatched: 7. The CDR3 sequence is CASSPGLAGPTDTQYF. CDR3 in DNA: TGTGCCAGCAGCCCAGGACTAGCGGGCCCCACAGATACGCAGTATTTT.

The rearrangement joins TRBV29-1 to TRBJ2-7; D perhaps matches TRBD1 (6 bases). CDR1 is SQVTM and CDR2 is ANQGSEA in the germline V gene. The CDR3 covers 15 residues. The V end lost 3 bases, the J end lost 1 base, and 16 bases lay between the germline ends. CDR3 sequence reads: CSVEVNRAGSYEQYF. The CDR3 bases are TGCAGCGTTGAGGTAAACAGGGCTGGGTCCTACGAGCAGTACTTC.

The chain combines TRBV6-1 with TRBJ2-7; 7 bases agree with TRBD1. V was clipped by 4 bases and J by 2 bases; unmatched bases: 5. Germline V gene sequence: CDR1 MNHNS, CDR2 SASEGT. The CDR3 has 14 amino acids. In DNA form, the CDR3 reads TGTGCCAGCAGTGGTACAGGGACAGCCTACGAGCAGTACTTC. Translation: CASSGTGTAYEQYF.

This sequence joins TRBV28 and TRBJ2-1; 11 bases fit TRBD2. Per the germline V gene, CDR1 is MDHEN and CDR2 is SYDVKM. This CDR3 has 16 residues. V gave up 1 base and J gave up 6 bases; unmatched junction bases: 5. Here the CDR3 reads CASSLFGTSGRNEQFF. The CDR3 coding sequence is TGTGCCAGCAGTTTATTCGGGACTAGCGGTCGCAATGAGCAGTTCTTC.

The CDR3 DNA is TGTGCCAGCAGTTTTCTAGCGGCCCGACCGTACAATGAGCAGTTCTTC. Translating gives CASSFLAARPYNEQFF. The gene calls are TRBV27 and TRBJ2-1, with TRBD2 matching over 7 bases. The J segment lost 4 bases and the V segment lost 3 bases, leaving 9 bases of the junction unmatched. Germline CDR1 reads MNHEY; CDR2 reads SMNVEV (reference sequence). This CDR3 has 16 residues.

The V and J genes are TRBV27 and TRBJ2-5; 11 nucleotides match TRBD2. J gave up 0 bases and V 8 bases, and 2 bases lay outside the gene matches. The germline V gene has CDR1 MNHEY and CDR2 SMNVEV (reference sequence). The CDR3 sequence is 14 residues long. The CDR3 is CASGGLADQETQYF. The CDR3 bases are TGTGCCAGCGGGGGACTAGCGGACCAAGAGACCCAGTACTTC.

The chain couples TRBV5-1 to TRBJ2-1; TRBD2 might be the D (6 bases). V was trimmed by 0 bases and J by 1 base, leaving 11 bases between them. The CDR3 has 16 amino acids. The germline gives CDR1 SGHRS, CDR2 YFSETQ. The CDR3 loop reads CASSLGREQSYNEQFF. DNA for the CDR3: TGCGCCAGCAGCTTGGGACGGGAGCAGTCCTACAATGAGCAGTTCTTC. Variable domain in full (rest from reference TRBV5-1 and TRBJ2-1): KAGVTQTPRYLIKTRGQQVTLSCSPISGHRSVSWYQQTPGQGLQFLFEYFSETQRNKGNFPGRFSGRQFSNSRSEMNVSTLELGDSALYLCASSLGREQSYNEQFFGPGTRLTVL.

This clone has only a few counts. The V and J genes are TRBV28 and TRBJ1-1, with D perhaps TRBD1 (5 bases). CDR1 and CDR2 (germline): MDHEN, SYDVKM. This CDR3 is built from 14 residues. V lost 6 bases to trimming and J lost 4 bases, with 15 bases between them. CDR3 sequence: CASSRDSFGTEAFF. In DNA, the CDR3 is TGTGCCAGCAGCCGCGACAGTTTTGGCACTGAAGCTTTCTTT.

This chain links TRBV20-1 with TRBJ2-4; 7 bases are a match to TRBD2. J lost 13 bases, V lost 5 bases, and 8 bases had no gene match. CDR1 and CDR2 from the germline V gene are DFQATT and SNEGSKA (reference sequence). The CDR3 loop spans 11 amino acids. The CDR3 DNA follows: TGCAGTGCTCAGCCAGCGGGGTCCCAGTACTTC. Translation gives CSAQPAGSQYF.

CDR3 nucleotide sequence: TGTGCCAGCAGCTTAAGGCGGACTAGCGGGAGCACAGATACGCAGTATTTT. Translation: CASSLRRTSGSTDTQYF. The chain joins TRBV7-9 to TRBJ2-3, with TRBD2 matching 11 bases. The CDR3 has 17 residues. J lost 0 bases, V lost 2 bases, and 4 bases had no gene match. The germline V gene encodes CDR1 SEHNR and CDR2 FQNEAQ (reference sequence). Full variable domain (missing parts from reference TRBV7-9 and TRBJ2-3): DTGVSQNPRHKITKRGQNVTFRCDPISEHNRLYWYRQTLGQGPEFLTYFQNEAQLEKSRLLSDRFSAERPKGSFSTLEIQRTEQGDSAMYLCASSLRRTSGSTDTQYFGPGTRLTVL.

The chain has TRBV27 and TRBJ2-5; weak D call: TRBD2 (5 bases). Trimming shortened V by 2 bases and J by 5 bases, and 12 bases separated the two germline ends. The CDR3 length is 14 residues. CDR1 and CDR2 from the germline V gene are MNHEY and SMNVEV (reference sequence). The CDR3 nucleotides read TGTGCCAGCAGTTTAGCGGGCACCCCGGAGACCCAGTACTTC. Its protein product is CASSLAGTPETQYF.

Remarks on this clone: Distinct nucleotide sequences in the sample also encode this CDR3. The chain is built from TRBV4-2 and TRBJ2-2, with 7 nucleotides matching TRBD1. Germline V gene data show CDR1 as LGHNA and CDR2 as YNFKEQ. This CDR3 contains 15 residues. The V and J ends lost 4 bases and 2 bases, in that order; junction bases with no gene match: 4. CDR3 coding DNA: TGTGCCAGCAGCCTCCGGGACAGTAACACCGGGGAGCTGTTTTTT. Translated, it gives CASSLRDSNTGELFF.

This sequence joins TRBV6-5 and TRBJ2-2; 10 nucleotides agree with TRBD2. The germline gives CDR1 MNHEY, CDR2 SVGAGI. The CDR3 spans 14 residues. V lost 5 bases to trimming and J lost 9 bases; unmatched junction nucleotides: 6. CDR3 protein: CASSDSGRSRELFF. The CDR3, as DNA: TGTGCCAGCAGTGATAGCGGGAGGTCGAGGGAGCTGTTTTTT.